The 28 T cell receptor beta chains below all came from one sample that was sequenced in a study of response to subunit inactivated influenza vaccine. TCRdb fed the RT-PCR reads into MiXCR, producing one record per CDR3 protein. The data contain 250,000 to 350,000 distinct CDR3 sequences, roughly 20% of them singletons. Sequences were derived from PBMCs from blood, sampled about 19 months after vaccination. Every receptor here comes from a man aged 50 to 69 who received an inactivated influenza vaccine.

The chain is built from TRBV4-2 and TRBJ2-1; a possible D gene is TRBD2 (5 bases). Trimming pared 3 bases from V and 0 bases from J, leaving 9 bases between. Germline assignment: CDR1 LGHNA and CDR2 YNFKEQ. The CDR3 has 15 residues. The CDR3 DNA reads TGTGCCAGCAGCCACGGACTTAGCTCCTACAATGAGCAGTTCTTC. Translated: CASSHGLSSYNEQFF.

This chain joins TRBV13 and TRBJ2-7, with 7 bases that match TRBD1. V lost 8 bases to trimming and J lost 0 bases; unmatched junction nucleotides: 7. The CDR3 runs 14 residues. From germline, CDR1 is PRHDT and CDR2 FYEKMQ (reference sequence). CDR3 sequence: CASRKTGSSYEQYF. In DNA, the CDR3 is TGTGCCAGCCGAAAGACAGGGAGCTCCTACGAGCAGTACTTC.

The chain uses TRBV18 and TRBJ2-3; no reliable D call. V was cut by 5 bases and J by 0 bases, with 18 bases left in between. The CDR3 has 17 amino acids. Germline V gives CDR1 KGHSH, CDR2 LQKENI. CDR3 bases: TGTGCCAGCTCAAATGAGAGAACCCCCCTTAGCACAGATACGCAGTATTTT. Residues: CASSNERTPLSTDTQYF.

This clonotype was picked up a small number of times. The chain joins TRBV5-5 to TRBJ1-5; no firm D call. Trimming shortened V by 2 bases and J by 7 bases, and 16 bases separated the two germline ends. CDR3 length: 15 residues. The germline V gene encodes CDR1 SGHKS and CDR2 YYEKEE (reference sequence). CDR3 in amino acids: CASSFGREPLQPQHF. In DNA, the CDR3 is TGTGCCAGCAGCTTCGGCCGGGAGCCCTTACAGCCCCAGCATTTT.

CDR3 region: CASSPRGGTSGGSYNEQFF. The CDR3 nucleotides read TGTGCCAGCAGCCCCAGGGGTGGGACTAGCGGGGGGTCTTACAATGAGCAGTTCTTC. This chain connects TRBV7-6 to TRBJ2-1, with 15 nucleotides matching TRBD2. CDR1 and CDR2 from the germline V gene are SGHVS and FNYEAQ. CDR3 length equals 19 residues. V was pared by 5 bases and J by 4 bases, with 12 bases of the junction left unmatched. Filled out from reference TRBV7-6 and TRBJ2-1, the complete variable domain reads GAGVSQSPRYKVTKRGQDVALRCDPISGHVSLYWYRQALGQGPEFLTYFNYEAQQDKSGLPNDRFSAERPEGSISTLTIQRTEQRDSAMYRCASSPRGGTSGGSYNEQFFGPGTRLTVL.

This chain uses TRBV5-4 with TRBJ1-2, with D perhaps TRBD1 (5 bases). Trimming cost V 5 bases and J 5 bases, with 16 bases left between them. The germline V gene encodes CDR1 SGHNT and CDR2 YYREEE (reference sequence). This CDR3 spans 14 amino acids. The CDR3 loop is CASSPAGIRYGYTF. CDR3 nucleotide sequence: TGTGCCAGCAGTCCGGCAGGGATACGGTATGGCTACACCTTC.

This clonotype was detected a few times. The chain recombines TRBV20-1 with TRBJ1-2, with 8 bases fitting TRBD1. Germline V gene sequence: CDR1 DFQATT, CDR2 SNEGSKA (reference sequence). This CDR3 comprises 13 residues. V gave up 3 bases and J gave up 5 bases; unmatched junction bases: 5. In DNA, the CDR3 is TGCAGTGCTAGTGCGGGACAGGTATATGGCTACACCTTC. This codes for CSASAGQVYGYTF.

The chain carries TRBV15 and TRBJ2-5; 7 bases match TRBD2. The CDR3 has 15 amino acids. V lost 5 bases, J lost 3 bases, and 9 bases stayed unmatched. Germline V gene data show CDR1 as LNHNV and CDR2 as YYDKDF (reference sequence). DNA of the CDR3: TGTGCCACCAGCCTTGGGGGGGTCAAGGAAGAGACCCAGTACTTC. Translated, it gives CATSLGGVKEETQYF.

At least ten counts were recorded for this clonotype. CDR3 loop: CASSQDSRGGNQPQHF. The CDR3 DNA reads TGTGCCAGCAGCCAAGATAGCAGGGGTGGCAATCAGCCCCAGCATTTT. V gene TRBV3-1 combines with J gene TRBJ1-5; D may be TRBD1 (6 bases). V was trimmed by 0 bases and J by 2 bases, leaving 11 bases between them. CDR1 is LGHDT and CDR2 is YNNKEL in the germline V gene (reference sequence). CDR3 length equals 16 residues.

As DNA, the CDR3 is TGTGCCAGCAGTTCCGGACAGGGGTGGTCGAATGAGCAGTTCTTC. As protein: CASSSGQGWSNEQFF. The chain uses TRBV27 and TRBJ2-1; 9 nucleotides line up with TRBD1. This CDR3 has 15 amino acids. V trimming: 4 bases; J trimming: 7 bases; junction bases outside the gene matches: 8. Germline lookup yields CDR1 MNHEY and CDR2 SMNVEV (reference sequence).

The table lists this clonotype with a few counts. The rearrangement links TRBV6-5 to TRBJ1-2; 10 bases line up with TRBD1. This CDR3 comprises 14 residues. Trimming cost V 6 bases and J 3 bases; bases outside gene matches: 4. Germline CDR1 and CDR2: MNHEY and SVGAGI. This chain's CDR3 is CASSYGTGDYGYTF. Here the CDR3 DNA reads TGTGCCAGCAGCTATGGGACAGGGGACTATGGCTACACCTTC.

The V call is TRBV20-1, the J call TRBJ1-1, with TRBD1 identical over 7 bases. CDR3 length: 14 residues. Germline assignment: CDR1 DFQATT and CDR2 SNEGSKA (reference sequence). The trim removed 3 bases at V and 4 bases at J, leaving 8 bases unmatched. The CDR3 nucleotides read TGCAGTGCTAGTGTCAGGGGGTGTTTCACTGAAGCTTTCTTT. Its protein is CSASVRGCFTEAFF.

The rearrangement links TRBV7-9 to TRBJ2-7, with D unresolved. The CDR3 runs to 12 residues. Trimming pared 7 bases from V and 1 base from J, leaving 8 bases between. In germline, CDR1 is SEHNR, CDR2 FQNEAQ (reference sequence). The CDR3 DNA sequence: TGTGCCAGCATGGACGGTTCCTACGAGCAGTACTTC. Translation: CASMDGSYEQYF.

V usage is TRBV5-1 and J usage is TRBJ1-6; D gene ambiguous. Trimming took 0 bases from V and 2 from J, leaving 9 bases between them. In germline, CDR1 is SGHRS, CDR2 YFSETQ. The CDR3 totals 16 residues. CDR3 bases: TGCGCCAGCAGCTTGGCCGCGGGGACCTATAATTCACCCCTCCACTTT. It is translated as CASSLAAGTYNSPLHF.

The chain combines TRBV19 with TRBJ1-2; no definite D call. This CDR3 region has 15 residues. V was cut by 1 base and J by 7 bases, with 16 bases left in between. Germline CDR1 is LNHDA and CDR2 is SQIVND (reference sequence). CDR3 loop: CASSIGSSKSRGYTF. The CDR3 DNA reads TGTGCCAGTAGTATAGGGTCCTCGAAGTCTCGTGGCTACACCTTC.

This sequence joins TRBV12-3 or TRBV12-4 and TRBJ2-3; D remains unclear. With 7 bases removed from V and 6 bases from J, the gap between germline ends came to 14 bases. This CDR3 has 13 residues. Here the CDR3 DNA reads TGTGCCAGCACCAACGGACGGTCGGATACGCAGTATTTT. It is translated as CASTNGRSDTQYF.

The rearrangement uses TRBV9 and TRBJ1-4; D not resolved. The germline gives CDR1 SGDLS, CDR2 YYNGEE. The CDR3 totals 16 residues. V was clipped by 0 bases and J by 6 bases, with 15 bases between them. The chain's CDR3 is CASSVGHSSIYEKLFF. CDR3 sequence (DNA): TGTGCCAGCAGCGTAGGGCACAGTTCTATATATGAAAAACTGTTTTTT. Drawing the rest from reference TRBV9 and TRBJ1-4, the complete variable domain is DSGVTQTPKHLITATGQRVTLRCSPRSGDLSVYWYQQSLDQGLQFLIQYYNGEERAKGNILERFSAQQFPDLHSELNLSSLELGDSALYFCASSVGHSSIYEKLFFGSGTQLSVL.

This chain connects TRBV2 to TRBJ2-7, with D uncertain. V lost 7 bases and J 5 bases, leaving 9 bases between the germline ends. The CDR3 extends over 11 amino acids. Germline CDR1 SNHLY, CDR2 FYNNEI. The CDR3 sequence: CASIVLHEQYF. The CDR3 nucleotides read TGTGCCAGCATAGTTCTCCACGAGCAGTACTTC.

This clonotype was detected many times. V usage is TRBV10-3 and J usage is TRBJ1-1; D is undetermined. The ends were cut back, 6 bases at V and 1 base at J, with 6 bases in the middle. CDR1 is ENHRY, CDR2 SYGVKD, per germline. The CDR3 sequence is 12 residues long. The CDR3 region has the DNA TGTGCCATCAGCCCAAGGAACACTGAAGCTTTCTTT. It specifies CAISPRNTEAFF.

This clonotype was seen more than once but under ten times. V and J are TRBV14 and TRBJ1-2; D is ambiguous. V was pared by 2 bases and J by 1 base, with 5 bases between. Germline V gene sequence: CDR1 SGHDN, CDR2 FVKESK. CDR3 length: 13 amino acids. This chain's CDR3 is CASSQMLNYGYTF. The CDR3 DNA is TGTGCCAGCAGCCAAATGCTTAACTATGGCTACACCTTC.

This clonotype occurred a few times. The chain employs TRBV29-1 and TRBJ1-2, with D tentatively TRBD1 (5 bases). The CDR3 totals 10 residues. Per the germline V gene, CDR1 is SQVTM and CDR2 is ANQGSEA. Trimming removed 3 bases at V and 7 bases at J, with 6 bases between. CDR3 sequence reads: CSVETAGYTF. The CDR3 DNA is TGCAGCGTTGAGACAGCTGGCTACACCTTC.

The chain is built from TRBV28 and TRBJ1-2, with D possibly TRBD1 on 5 matching bases. The V gene lost 6 bases and the J gene lost 1 base, with 15 bases spanning the gap. CDR1 and CDR2 (germline): MDHEN, SYDVKM. The CDR3 extends over 15 amino acids. The CDR3 protein is CASSPVAGVNYGYTF. In DNA, the CDR3 is TGTGCCAGCAGCCCCGTAGCGGGGGTTAACTATGGCTACACCTTC.

This clonotype showed up just a few times. The gene calls are TRBV28 and TRBJ2-3; D is uncertain. V lost 7 bases and J 2 bases, leaving 10 bases between the germline ends. Germline CDR1 reads MDHEN; CDR2 reads SYDVKM. CDR3 length: 13 residues. In DNA, the CDR3 is TGTGCCAGCATCTCCGGTTCCACAGATACGCAGTATTTT. This sequence encodes CASISGSTDTQYF.

The chain joins TRBV20-1 to TRBJ2-1; D tentatively fits TRBD1 or TRBD2 (5 bases each). V was clipped by 5 bases and J by 0 bases, with 8 bases between them. Germline CDR1 DFQATT, CDR2 SNEGSKA (reference sequence). The CDR3 extends over 13 amino acids. CDR3 amino acids: CSAGDPSYNEQFF. In DNA, the CDR3 is TGCAGTGCTGGGGACCCCTCCTACAATGAGCAGTTCTTC.

This clonotype was counted a few times. The V gene is TRBV7-2, the J gene TRBJ1-2, with a weak D call TRBD1 (6 bases). CDR1 is SGHTA, CDR2 FQGNSA, per germline. The CDR3 sequence is 16 residues long. Trimming left V 0 bases short and J 8 bases short, with 19 bases between. CDR3 DNA: TGTGCCAGCAGCTTAGCCCCCTCCGTAGACAGGTTCGGCTACACCTTC. Encoded protein: CASSLAPSVDRFGYTF.

V gene TRBV12-3 or TRBV12-4 combines with J gene TRBJ1-1; TRBD1 might be the D (5 bases). This CDR3 is built from 18 residues. V lost 3 bases to trimming and J lost 4 bases, with 24 bases between them. The CDR3 DNA sequence: TGTGCCAGCAGTTTGGCCTCCCGGGGGTTCGGGGGAAGCACTGAAGCTTTCTTT. This sequence encodes CASSLASRGFGGSTEAFF.

The chain links TRBV15 to TRBJ2-6; D is uncertain. Germline V gene data show CDR1 as LNHNV and CDR2 as YYDKDF (reference sequence). V was trimmed by 3 bases and J by 5 bases, leaving 5 bases between them. CDR3 size: 13 residues. The CDR3 coding sequence is TGTGCCACCAGCAGGGGAAGGGCCAACGTCCTGACTTTC. Translating it yields CATSRGRANVLTF. Combining the CDR3 with reference TRBV15 and TRBJ2-6 gives the whole variable domain DAMVIQNPRYQVTQFGKPVTLSCSQTLNHNVMYWYQQKSSQAPKLLFHYYDKDFNNEADTPDNFQSRRPNTSFCFLDIRSPGLGDTAMYLCATSRGRANVLTFGAGSRLTVL.

This rearrangement joins TRBV24-1 to TRBJ2-5; 8 bases align to TRBD1. The CDR3 spans 15 residues. Unmatched junction bases numbered 6, after V lost 2 bases and J lost 5 bases. Germline V gene data show CDR1 as KGHDR and CDR2 as SFDVKD. The CDR3 nucleotides are TGTGCCACCAGTGATTCGACAGGGGTGGGGGAGACCCAGTACTTC. Translated: CATSDSTGVGETQYF.